This T cell receptor (beta chain) emerged from a study of memory CD4+ T cells and cytomegalovirus serostatus. Looking at the study overall: Donors were healthy Belgian adults, 9 CMV seropositive and 20 to 25 seronegative.

A word on this clone: The antigen is undetermined.

Single viable CD3+CD4+CD8-CD45RO+ cells were sorted as the memory CD4+ T cells. CMV serostatus came from serum IgG against pp150, pp28, p38, p52. General study findings and limits: Suggested: most of the CMV-linked TCR signature lies in CD4+ memory cells. 67 of 164 known CMV-associated TCRbeta sequences appeared in CD4+ memory.

The table came from immunoSEQ multiplex PCR; TCRdb's copy has only in-frame clones and leaves some out. Among about 50,000 clones listed, around 82% were seen once. Germline loops: CDR1 LGHNA, CDR2 YNFKEQ. J lost 6 bases, V lost 0 bases, and 5 bases had no gene match. The CDR3 is made up of 17 amino acids. This clonotype originated in an adult in good health and CMV-seronegative. The sample comprised memory CD4+ T cells from blood. V usage is TRBV4-2 and J usage is TRBJ1-4, with 12 bases matching TRBD1. CDR3 region: CASSQDGTGGSDEKLFF. The CDR3 nucleotides are TGTGCCAGCAGCCAAGATGGGACAGGGGGCTCGGATGAAAAACTGTTTTTT.